These 18 T cell receptor beta chains came from one sample sequenced in a study of tissue T cells after allogeneic stem cell transplantation. Produced via immunoSEQ multiplex PCR; TCRdb's table is partial and in-frame only. The sample lists around 2,000 clones, around 52% seen once, with roughly 24% in the top ten. Time point indicated: mouse harvest day 7 after allogeneic transplant. Mouse grafts combined 10^7 T-cell-depleted bone marrow cells with 10^6 splenic CD5+ T cells. The sequenced sample consisted of spleen. The origin of the receptors is a female BALB/c mouse given C57BL/6 T cells with graft-versus-host disease after an allogeneic hematopoietic cell transplant.

This clone has a single count. Mouse gene names and germline throughout. The missing CDR3 end, 1 residue past where the read stops, is filled in from the germline J gene. The chain recombines TRBV3 with TRBJ2-5; 9 nucleotides match TRBD1. CDR1 and CDR2 from the germline V gene are SNHLY and FYNGKV (reference sequence). J was trimmed by 6 bases and V by 4 bases; bases with no gene match: 2. CDR3 length: 13 residues. The CDR3 loop is CASSSDRGDTQYF. The sequenced CDR3 bases are TGTGCCAGCAGCTCGGACAGGGGTGACACCCAGTAC.

Regarding this clone: Here the gene names and germline are mouse. The read halts 1 residue ahead of the CDR3 end, with the missing end drawn from the germline J gene. The J gene is TRBJ1-2, the V gene TRBV13-2; 10 bases map to TRBD1. Germline trimming cut 0 bases from V and 6 bases from J; bases unmatched to any gene: 5. CDR1 NNHNN and CDR2 SYGAGS come from the germline V gene (reference sequence). The CDR3 contains 15 residues. The covered CDR3 bases are TGTGCCAGCGGTGATGCGGGACAGGGGCCTCCCGACTACACC. This gives the protein CASGDAGQGPPDYT. The CDR3 reads in full as CASGDAGQGPPDYTF.

Worth noting for this clone: These gene names are mouse names. The read terminates 1 residue ahead of where the CDR3 ends, so the germline J gene completes it. The chain links TRBV26 to TRBJ2-4, with D hard to call. The CDR3 is 12 residues long. The V end was cut by 6 bases, the J end by 1 base, with 5 bases between. Germline CDR1 KGHPV, CDR2 FQNQEV (reference sequence). CDR3: CASSRGQNTLYF. The sequenced CDR3 bases are TGTGCCAGCAGCCGGGGTCAAAACACCTTGTAC. Variable domain in full (rest from reference TRBV26 and TRBJ2-4): NSKVIQTPRYLVKGQGQKAKMRCIPEKGHPVVFWYQQNKNNEFKFLINFQNQEVLQQIDMTEKRFSAECPSNSPCSLEIQSSEAGDSALYLCASSRGQNTLYFGAGTRLSVL.

About this clone itself: Each gene name is a mouse one. Read data end 1 residue before the CDR3 end; the end is taken from the germline J gene. The genes are TRBV3 and TRBJ2-2; no clear D gene. V lost 2 bases, J lost 1 base, and 5 bases lay in between. The CDR3 is 14 amino acids. Germline lookup yields CDR1 SNHLY and CDR2 FYNGKV (reference sequence). CDR3 protein: CASSLQENTGQLYF. Partial CDR3 DNA: TGTGCCAGCAGCTTACAAGAAAACACCGGGCAGCTCTAC.

Concerning this clone itself: Mouse gene names apply. The missing CDR3 end, 1 residue past where the read stops, is filled in from the germline J gene. The chain combines TRBV19 with TRBJ2-2; 7 bases map to TRBD2. The CDR3 has 14 residues. CDR1 and CDR2 from the germline V gene are FNHDT and SITEND (reference sequence). V lost 2 bases and J lost 4; bases outside the gene matches: 2. CDR3 DNA (partial): TGTGCCAGCAGTATGGGGGGGGGCACCGGGCAGCTCTAC. Encoded protein: CASSMGGGTGQLY. The CDR3 in full is CASSMGGGTGQLYF.

For this clone: Mouse germline and gene names are used. The read stops 1 residue short of the end of the CDR3; the missing end is completed from the germline J gene. The gene calls are TRBV13-1 and TRBJ2-2, with a possible D match to TRBD2 (6 bases). Trimming removed 2 bases at V and 8 bases at J, with 10 bases between. CDR3 size: 13 residues. Germline CDR1 and CDR2: NSHNY and SYGAGN. The sequenced part of the CDR3 DNA is TGTGCCAGCAGTGACCTGGGGAGGGGGCAGCTCTAC. This encodes CASSDLGRGQLY. The whole CDR3 protein is CASSDLGRGQLYF.

Only a few counts were recorded for this clone. Mouse gene names and germline throughout. Read data end 1 residue before the CDR3 end; the end is taken from the germline J gene. V gene TRBV19 combines with J gene TRBJ2-1, with a weak D call TRBD2 (5 bases). Germline CDR1 FNHDT, CDR2 SITEND (reference sequence). Trimming removed 3 bases from V and 4 bases from J, with 11 bases in between. This CDR3 contains 14 residues. The CDR3 protein is CASSKGWAYAEQFF. The CDR3 bases that were read are TGTGCCAGCAGTAAGGGCTGGGCGTATGCTGAGCAGTTC.

This clone was seen only once. The genes and germline here are from mouse. The read gets to within 1 residue of the CDR3 end, and the germline J gene fills in the rest. The chain recombines TRBV13-1 with TRBJ2-5; D ambiguous. V was trimmed by 5 bases and J by 0 bases, leaving 7 bases between them. The CDR3 runs to 13 residues. CDR1 is NSHNY, CDR2 SYGAGN, per germline. CDR3 amino acids: CASRGNNQDTQYF. The sequenced part of the CDR3 DNA is TGTGCCAGCAGGGGAAATAACCAAGACACCCAGTAC.

On this clone itself: Mouse names are used for the genes. The read stops 1 residue short of the end of the CDR3; the missing end is completed from the germline J gene. The chain combines TRBV31 with TRBJ2-7, with 8 nucleotides matching TRBD2. Looked up from germline, CDR1 is GKSSPN and CDR2 is SITVG. Trimming removed 3 bases from V and 7 bases from J; junction bases left unmatched: 11. The CDR3 spans 14 residues. CDR3 DNA (partial): TGTGCCTGGAGGCTGGGGGGAAGCTATTGGGAACAGTAC. As protein: CAWRLGGSYWEQY. The entire CDR3 protein is CAWRLGGSYWEQYF.

This clone was detected a few times. Genes and germline come from the mouse. The DNA ends 1 residue before the CDR3 does, and the rest of the CDR3 is filled in from the germline J gene. This rearrangement joins TRBV29 to TRBJ2-5; tentative D call: TRBD1 (5 bases). Between the trimmed V and J ends, which lost 6 bases and 6 bases, there was a span of 7 bases. CDR1 and CDR2 from the germline V gene are MSHET and SYDVDS. The CDR3 sequence is 11 residues long. CDR3 DNA (partial): TGTGCTAGCAGCTACAGGGACACCCAGTAC. Encoded protein: CASSYRDTQY. The entire CDR3 protein is CASSYRDTQYF.

This clone showed up just a few times. The listed genes are named as in mouse. The read ends 1 residue early relative to the CDR3; the germline J gene fills the gap. The V and J genes are TRBV12-1 and TRBJ1-4, with D unclear. V was clipped by 5 bases and J by 4 bases, with 7 bases between them. CDR1 SGHSN and CDR2 HYEKVE come from the germline V gene. CDR3 length equals 12 residues. CDR3 loop: CASFQVNERLFF. CDR3 DNA (partial): TGTGCCAGCTTCCAGGTCAACGAAAGATTATTT.

About this clone: Gene names and germline match the mouse. The CDR3 is cut off 1 residue early in the read; its end comes from the germline J gene. The chain uses TRBV19 and TRBJ2-4; a weak D match, TRBD1 (6 bases). The CDR3 has 14 amino acids. Looked up from germline, CDR1 is FNHDT and CDR2 is SITEND (reference sequence). Trimming took 0 bases from V and 2 from J, leaving 7 bases between them. This CDR3 is CASSIDRVQNTLYF. The sequenced part of the CDR3 DNA is TGTGCCAGCAGTATAGACAGGGTTCAAAACACCTTGTAC.

Notes on this clone: Gene labels here are mouse ones. The read ends 1 residue shy of where the CDR3 ends; the end is completed using the germline J gene. V gene TRBV26 combines with J gene TRBJ1-1, with TRBD1 matching 9 bases. This CDR3 has 13 residues. Losses at the gene ends were 4 bases for V and 4 bases for J; bases not matched to a gene: 1. Per the germline V gene, CDR1 is KGHPV and CDR2 is FQNQEV (reference sequence). The CDR3 spells CASSQGQGTEVFF. The DNA read from the CDR3 is TGTGCCAGCAGTCAGGGACAGGGCACAGAAGTCTTC.

A note on this clone: Mismatch with germline at one junction end may stem from a read error. Gene names and germline match the mouse. The CDR3 extends 1 residue past the end of the read, so its final part is completed from the germline J gene. The chain recombines TRBV13-1 with TRBJ2-5; D is unclear. The CDR3 runs to 12 residues. In germline, CDR1 is NSHNY, CDR2 SYGAGN. The CDR3 sequence: CASGEGRDTQYF. The sequenced part of the CDR3 DNA is TGTGCCAGCGGTGAAGGGAGGGACACCCAGTAC.

A word on this clone: Mouse names are used for the genes. Read sequence stops 1 residue before the CDR3 end, and the germline J gene provides the missing end. V gene TRBV3 combines with J gene TRBJ1-1; 7 bases are a match to TRBD1. V gave up 5 bases and J gave up 2 bases; unmatched junction bases: 5. CDR3 length equals 14 residues. CDR1 is SNHLY, CDR2 FYNGKV, per germline (reference sequence). The CDR3 bases that were read are TGTGCCAGCAGCGTCGACAGGGCCAACACAGAAGTCTTC. It translates to CASSVDRANTEVF. The entire CDR3 protein reads CASSVDRANTEVFF.

A note on this clone: Gene and germline names: mouse. Incomplete CDR3 DNA: TGTGCCAGCAGCTACTCAGGACAGTCCTATAATTCGCCCCTCTAC. It translates to CASSYSGQSYNSPLY. The CDR3 in full is CASSYSGQSYNSPLYF. The V gene is TRBV4, the J gene TRBJ1-6, with D possibly TRBD1 on 6 matching bases. The read terminates 1 residue ahead of where the CDR3 ends, so the germline J gene completes it. TRBJ1-6 is an ORF, with its function uncertain. Germline CDR1 and CDR2: LGHDT and YNNKQL (reference sequence). CDR3 size: 16 residues. Trimming took off 3 bases at V and 1 base at J, with 10 bases between the two ends.

Of note for this clone: Gene names refer to mouse genes. CDR3 bases read: TGTGCCAGCAGTACCGGGACAGGGAACTCCGACTACACC. Residues: CASSTGTGNSDYT. In full, the CDR3 is CASSTGTGNSDYTF. This chain links TRBV26 with TRBJ1-2; 9 nucleotides match TRBD1. The read gets to within 1 residue of the CDR3 end, and the germline J gene fills in the rest. This CDR3 comprises 14 residues. The V and J ends lost 5 bases and 2 bases, in that order; junction bases with no gene match: 3. The germline gives CDR1 KGHPV, CDR2 FQNQEV (reference sequence).

To note about this clone: The germline and genes are mouse ones. The read finishes 1 residue shy of the CDR3 end, and the germline J gene is used to complete it. The V gene is TRBV15, the J gene TRBJ1-1; D gene unclear. The CDR3 spans 13 residues. CDR1 and CDR2 (germline): SGHND, FRSKSL. Trimming took 2 bases from V and 1 from J, leaving 5 bases between them. CDR3 sequence reads: CASSLNRNTEVFF. The DNA read from the CDR3 is TGTGCCAGCAGTTTAAACAGAAACACAGAAGTCTTC.